Each of the 17 T cell receptor beta chains below was sequenced from the same sample in a study of blood T cell repertoires in COVID-19. Measured with immunoSEQ multiplex PCR; TCRdb has only the in-frame clones, and not every one. The sample includes 400,000 to 450,000 clones, 86% of them seen just once. Sequenced input: peripheral blood. These receptors all come from a woman aged 25 to 39 with active or convalescent COVID-19.

The chain links TRBV4-1 to TRBJ1-5; no clear D. Germline V gene lookup returns CDR1 MGHRA and CDR2 YSYEKL. Deletions cut 1 base from V and 4 bases from J, with 5 bases between. CDR3 length: 13 residues. DNA for the CDR3: TGCGCCAGCAGCCAAGGTATGAATCAGCCCCAGCATTTT. Its protein is CASSQGMNQPQHF.

V is TRBV6-5 and J is TRBJ2-2, with no clear D. This CDR3 has 13 residues. The V and J ends lost 6 bases and 5 bases respectively, with 10 bases between them. Germline values: CDR1 MNHEY, CDR2 SVGAGI. The CDR3 sequence: CASRLTTTGELFF. DNA of the CDR3: TGTGCCAGCAGATTAACTACGACCGGGGAGCTGTTTTTT.

V is TRBV6-2 or TRBV6-3 and J is TRBJ1-2; the D is unclear. The V end was cut by 5 bases, the J end by 0 bases, with 16 bases between. Germline V gives CDR1 MNHEY, CDR2 SVGEGT. The CDR3 extends over 16 amino acids. The CDR3 loop reads CASSAELVGANYGYTF. DNA of the CDR3: TGTGCCAGCAGTGCGGAGCTCGTGGGAGCTAACTATGGCTACACCTTC.

The chain combines TRBV5-4 with TRBJ1-6; maybe TRBD1 (6 bases). V lost 4 bases to trimming and J lost 10 bases, with 15 bases between them. This CDR3 comprises 14 residues. Germline V gene sequence: CDR1 SGHNT, CDR2 YYREEE (reference sequence). In DNA, the CDR3 is TGTGCCAGCAGCACCGGTACAGGGAACTCACCCCTCCACTTT. The encoded protein is CASSTGTGNSPLHF.

The chain is built from TRBV10-1 and TRBJ2-1; D unresolved. Germline V CDR1 and CDR2: WNHNN, SYGVQD (reference sequence). V lost 5 bases to trimming and J lost 3 bases, with 5 bases between them. This CDR3 comprises 12 residues. DNA of the CDR3: TGCGCCAGCAGTAACAACTACAATGAGCAGTTCTTC. The encoded protein is CASSNNYNEQFF.

This chain links TRBV9 with TRBJ2-2; 16 nucleotides align to TRBD2. This CDR3 region has 19 residues. Looked up from germline, CDR1 is SGDLS and CDR2 is YYNGEE. Germline trimming cut 3 bases from V and 3 bases from J; bases unmatched to any gene: 8. In DNA form, the CDR3 reads TGTGCCAGCAGCGCGGAGGGACTAGCGGGAGGGCCGTACACCGGGGAGCTGTTTTTT. Its translation: CASSAEGLAGGPYTGELFF.

The chain links TRBV2 to TRBJ1-6; D is undetermined. This CDR3 is 16 amino acids long. The V and J ends lost 2 bases and 8 bases respectively, with 16 bases between them. The V gene's germline CDR1 is SNHLY and CDR2 FYNNEI. The CDR3 DNA is TGTGCCAGCAGTGAAAGTGTGGTAAAATACTATTCACCCCTCCACTTT. This translates into CASSESVVKYYSPLHF.

The chain carries TRBV7-9 and TRBJ1-5; 8 bases align to TRBD1. V lost 4 bases, J lost 5 bases, and 7 bases stayed unmatched. In germline, CDR1 is SEHNR, CDR2 FQNEAQ (reference sequence). The CDR3 extends over 15 amino acids. As DNA, the CDR3 is TGTGCCAGCAGCTCAAACAGGGGGGTTGATCAGCCCCAGCATTTT. Its translation: CASSSNRGVDQPQHF. The full variable domain, in which reference TRBV7-9 and TRBJ1-5 provide the parts outside the CDR3, is DTGVSQNPRHKITKRGQNVTFRCDPISEHNRLYWYRQTLGQGPEFLTYFQNEAQLEKSRLLSDRFSAERPKGSFSTLEIQRTEQGDSAMYLCASSSNRGVDQPQHFGDGTRLSIL.

V and J are TRBV19 and TRBJ1-2; 7 bases line up with TRBD1. Germline CDR1 and CDR2: LNHDA and SQIVND (reference sequence). J was trimmed by 2 bases and V by 1 base; bases with no gene match: 4. The CDR3 runs to 15 residues. CDR3 nucleotide sequence: TGTGCCAGTAGTATAGTGTGGGACAGAAACTATGGCTACACCTTC. Translating gives CASSIVWDRNYGYTF.

The chain combines TRBV10-3 with TRBJ1-2; 9 bases map to TRBD1. The CDR3 runs to 14 residues. Germline CDR1 is ENHRY and CDR2 is SYGVKD. Losses at the gene ends were 8 bases for V and 5 bases for J; bases not matched to a gene: 9. CDR3 sequence (DNA): TGTGCCATCGGCACCGGGACAGGGATATATGGCTACACCTTC. It is translated as CAIGTGTGIYGYTF.

The chain joins TRBV11-2 to TRBJ2-1; D perhaps matches TRBD2 (5 bases). The CDR3 runs 13 residues. Trimming took off 1 base at V and 8 bases at J, with 9 bases between the two ends. Germline CDR1 and CDR2: SGHAT and FQNNGV. The CDR3 coding sequence is TGTGCCAGCAGCTTAGGCCGTAGCGATGAGCAGTTCTTC. This translates into CASSLGRSDEQFF.

The chain combines TRBV7-2 with TRBJ2-1, with 10 bases that match TRBD2. The V and J ends lost 0 bases and 6 bases, in that order; junction bases with no gene match: 8. Germline V gives CDR1 SGHTA, CDR2 FQGNSA. This CDR3 has 17 residues. The DNA for the CDR3 is TGTGCCAGCAGCTTAGCGCTGAAGCGGGGGGGCCCCAATGAGCAGTTCTTC. Its translation is CASSLALKRGGPNEQFF.

The chain recombines TRBV6-5 with TRBJ1-1; 8 bases match TRBD1. V lost 1 base to trimming and J lost 5 bases; unmatched junction nucleotides: 3. This CDR3 has 14 residues. Germline loops: CDR1 MNHEY, CDR2 SVGAGI. The CDR3 region is CASSYFTGGTEAFF. CDR3 sequence (DNA): TGTGCCAGCAGTTACTTCACAGGGGGGACTGAAGCTTTCTTT.

This chain links TRBV6-1 with TRBJ1-5, with D maybe TRBD1 (6 bases). CDR1 and CDR2 from the germline V gene are MNHNS and SASEGT. With 5 bases removed from V and 4 bases from J, the gap between germline ends came to 15 bases. The CDR3 spans 15 residues. The DNA for the CDR3 is TGTGCCAGCAGTTGGGAACAGGGAAGGAATCAGCCCCAGCATTTT. This codes for CASSWEQGRNQPQHF.

In its sample, this clone was seen once. V and J are TRBV7-2 and TRBJ2-1; D unresolved. The germline V gene encodes CDR1 SGHTA and CDR2 FQGNSA. Trimming took 8 bases from V and 0 from J, leaving 5 bases between them. The length of the CDR3 is 12 residues. CDR3 in amino acids: CASHSSYNEQFF. Written as DNA, the CDR3 is TGTGCCAGCCACAGCTCCTACAATGAGCAGTTCTTC. Variable domain in full (rest from reference TRBV7-2 and TRBJ2-1): GAGVSQSPSNKVTEKGKDVELRCDPISGHTALYWYRQSLGQGLEFLIYFQGNSAPDKSGLPSDRFSAERTGGSVSTLTIQRTQQEDSAVYLCASHSSYNEQFFGPGTRLTVL.

The chain couples TRBV5-6 to TRBJ1-6, with a possible D match to TRBD1 (5 bases). V lost 2 bases, J lost 7 bases, and 10 bases lay in between. The CDR3 loop spans 14 amino acids. Germline CDR1 reads SGHDT; CDR2 reads YYEEEE. The CDR3 DNA sequence: TGTGCCAGCAGCTTCGGGACTGGGAATTCACCCCTCCACTTT. Translated: CASSFGTGNSPLHF.

V is TRBV18 and J is TRBJ2-4, with TRBD1 as a possible D gene (5 bases). The V end lost 0 bases, the J end lost 6 bases, and 12 bases lay between the germline ends. The V gene's germline CDR1 is KGHSH and CDR2 LQKENI. The CDR3 has 15 residues. The CDR3 is CASSPPISQGNIQYF. The CDR3 region has the DNA TGTGCCAGCTCACCACCGATTTCTCAGGGAAACATTCAGTACTTC.